This note documents a single T cell receptor (beta chain) sequence. Antigen unknown. This sample is drawn from a study of shared clonotypes between healthy human individuals. Whole-study results and caveats: Of the naive CD4 clonotypes, roughly 5% were shared across a few donors.

V lost 4 bases and J lost 5, with 10 bases in between. Germline CDR1 SGHDT, CDR2 YYEEEE. This CDR3 region has 12 residues. TCRdb's copy holds only in-frame clones and misses some; the assay was immunoSEQ multiplex PCR. The data show around 2,000,000 clones, roughly 94% seen once. Sample: naive CD4+ T cells sorted from blood. Stated subset: CD45RA+ positively selected. This chain joins TRBV5-6 and TRBJ2-7, with D maybe TRBD1 (6 bases). The clonotype was recovered from a young man in good health. CDR3 loop: CASSTGQNEQYF. The CDR3 region has the DNA TGTGCCAGCAGCACGGGACAAAACGAGCAGTACTTC.